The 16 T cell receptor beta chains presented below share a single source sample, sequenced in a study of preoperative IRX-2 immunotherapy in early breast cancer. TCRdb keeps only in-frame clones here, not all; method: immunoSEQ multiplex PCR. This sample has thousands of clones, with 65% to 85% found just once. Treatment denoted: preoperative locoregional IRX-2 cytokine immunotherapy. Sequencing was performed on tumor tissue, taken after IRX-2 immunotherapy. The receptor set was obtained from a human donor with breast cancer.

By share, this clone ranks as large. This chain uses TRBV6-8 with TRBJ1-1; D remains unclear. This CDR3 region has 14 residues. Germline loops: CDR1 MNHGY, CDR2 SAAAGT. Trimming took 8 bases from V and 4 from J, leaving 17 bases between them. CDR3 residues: CASVSLGPGTEAFF. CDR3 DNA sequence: TGTGCCAGCGTCAGCCTGGGCCCTGGCACTGAAGCTTTCTTT.

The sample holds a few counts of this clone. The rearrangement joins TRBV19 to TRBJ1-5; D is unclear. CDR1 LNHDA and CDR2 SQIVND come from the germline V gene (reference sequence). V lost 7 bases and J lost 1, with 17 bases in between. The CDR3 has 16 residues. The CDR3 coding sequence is TGTGCCAGTACTGTATTTCTGGGAAGCAGCAATCAGCCCCAGCATTTT. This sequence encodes CASTVFLGSSNQPQHF. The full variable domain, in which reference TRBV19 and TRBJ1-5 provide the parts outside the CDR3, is DGGITQSPKYLFRKEGQNVTLSCEQNLNHDAMYWYRQDPGQGLRLIYYSQIVNDFQKGDIAEGYSVSREKKESFPLTVTSAQKNPTAFYLCASTVFLGSSNQPQHFGDGTRLSIL.

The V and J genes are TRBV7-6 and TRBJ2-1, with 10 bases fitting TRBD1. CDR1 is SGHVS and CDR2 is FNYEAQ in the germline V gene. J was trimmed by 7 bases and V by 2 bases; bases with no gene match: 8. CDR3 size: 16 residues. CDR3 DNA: TGTGCCAGCAGCTTAACCCCGGGACAGGGGTCAAATGAGCAGTTCTTC. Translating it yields CASSLTPGQGSNEQFF.

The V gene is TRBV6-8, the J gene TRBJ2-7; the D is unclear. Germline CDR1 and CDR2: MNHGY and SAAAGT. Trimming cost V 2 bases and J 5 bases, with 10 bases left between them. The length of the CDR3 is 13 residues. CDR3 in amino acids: CASSYGVRDEQYF. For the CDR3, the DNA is TGTGCCAGCAGTTACGGGGTTCGGGACGAGCAGTACTTC.

The CDR3 DNA reads TGTGCCAGCTCACCACCGTTCGGGGACAACACTGAAGCTTTCTTT. It specifies CASSPPFGDNTEAFF. The V gene is TRBV18, the J gene TRBJ1-1, with D maybe TRBD1 (5 bases). The length of the CDR3 is 15 residues. CDR1 is KGHSH and CDR2 is LQKENI in the germline V gene. V gave up 0 bases and J gave up 2 bases, with 10 bases separating them.

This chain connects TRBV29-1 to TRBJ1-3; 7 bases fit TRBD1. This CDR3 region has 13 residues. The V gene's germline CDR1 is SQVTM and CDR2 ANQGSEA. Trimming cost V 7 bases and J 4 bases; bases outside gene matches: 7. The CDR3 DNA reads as TGCAGCGCTACAGGGGTAACGGGAAACACCATATATTTT. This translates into CSATGVTGNTIYF.

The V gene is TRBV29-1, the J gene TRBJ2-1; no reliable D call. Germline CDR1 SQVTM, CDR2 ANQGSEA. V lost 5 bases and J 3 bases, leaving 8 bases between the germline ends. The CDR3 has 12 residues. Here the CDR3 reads CSVSRSYNEQFF. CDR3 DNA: TGCAGCGTTTCACGGAGCTACAATGAGCAGTTCTTC.

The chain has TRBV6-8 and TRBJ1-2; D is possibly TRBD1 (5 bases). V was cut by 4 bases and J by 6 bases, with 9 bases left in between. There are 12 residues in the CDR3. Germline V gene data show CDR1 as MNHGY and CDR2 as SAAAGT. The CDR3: CASSSGRHGYTF. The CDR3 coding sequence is TGTGCCAGCAGTTCGGGACGCCATGGCTACACCTTC.

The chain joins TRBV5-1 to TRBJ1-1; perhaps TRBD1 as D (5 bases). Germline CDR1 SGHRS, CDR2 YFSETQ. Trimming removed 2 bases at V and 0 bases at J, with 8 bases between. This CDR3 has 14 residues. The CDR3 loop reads CASSFRGLNTEAFF. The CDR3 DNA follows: TGCGCCAGCAGCTTCCGGGGGTTGAACACTGAAGCTTTCTTT.

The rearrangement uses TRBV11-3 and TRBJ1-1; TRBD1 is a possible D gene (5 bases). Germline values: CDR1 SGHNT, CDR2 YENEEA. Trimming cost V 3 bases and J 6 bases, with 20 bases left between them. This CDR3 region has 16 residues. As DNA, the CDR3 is TGTGCCAGCAGCTTGTTCCTAGGAGCGGGGCTGGCTGAAGCTTTCTTT. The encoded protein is CASSLFLGAGLAEAFF.

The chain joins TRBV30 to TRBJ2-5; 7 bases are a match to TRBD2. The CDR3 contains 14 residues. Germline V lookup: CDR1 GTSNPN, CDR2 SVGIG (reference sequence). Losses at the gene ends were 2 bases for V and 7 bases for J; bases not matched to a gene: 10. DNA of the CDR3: TGTGCCTGGAGTCCCGGGACTACTTTGGGGACCCAGTACTTC. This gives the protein CAWSPGTTLGTQYF.

This CDR3 is CASSPQGAGGNQPQHF. CDR3 nucleotides: TGTGCCAGCTCACCGCAGGGGGCAGGAGGCAATCAGCCCCAGCATTTT. The rearrangement uses TRBV18 and TRBJ1-5, with 8 bases aligning to TRBD1. The CDR3 spans 16 residues. After removal of 3 bases from V and 2 bases from J, the junction contained 6 bases not matched to a gene. Germline assignment: CDR1 KGHSH and CDR2 LQKENI.

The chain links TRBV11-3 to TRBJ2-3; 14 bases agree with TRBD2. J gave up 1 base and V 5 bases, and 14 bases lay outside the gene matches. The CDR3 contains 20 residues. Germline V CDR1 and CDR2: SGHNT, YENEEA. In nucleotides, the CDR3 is TGTGCCAGCAGCCCTAATTCCCTGGGACTAGCGGGGGCCCGCACAGATACGCAGTATTTT. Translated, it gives CASSPNSLGLAGARTDTQYF. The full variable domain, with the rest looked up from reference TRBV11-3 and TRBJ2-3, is EAGVVQSPRYKIIEKKQPVAFWCNPISGHNTLYWYLQNLGQGPELLIRYENEEAVDDSQLPKDRFSAERLKGVDSTLKIQPAELGDSAVYLCASSPNSLGLAGARTDTQYFGPGTRLTVL.

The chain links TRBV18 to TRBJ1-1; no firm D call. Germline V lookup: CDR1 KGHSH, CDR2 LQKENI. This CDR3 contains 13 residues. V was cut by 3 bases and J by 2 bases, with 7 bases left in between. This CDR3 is CASSPRVNTEAFF. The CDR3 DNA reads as TGTGCCAGCTCACCGAGGGTTAACACTGAAGCTTTCTTT.

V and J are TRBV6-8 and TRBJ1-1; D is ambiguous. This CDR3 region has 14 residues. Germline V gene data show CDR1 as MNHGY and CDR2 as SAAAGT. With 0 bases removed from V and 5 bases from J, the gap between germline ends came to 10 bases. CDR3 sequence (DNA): TGTGCCAGCAGTTACTCCCCACAGACAACTGAAGCTTTCTTT. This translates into CASSYSPQTTEAFF.

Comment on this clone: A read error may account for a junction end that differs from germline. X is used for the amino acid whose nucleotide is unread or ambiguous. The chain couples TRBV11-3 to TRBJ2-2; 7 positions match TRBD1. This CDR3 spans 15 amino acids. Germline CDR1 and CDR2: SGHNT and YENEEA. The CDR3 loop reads CASSSTGVGTXELFF. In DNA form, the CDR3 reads TGTGCCAGCAGCTCCACAGGGGTAGGCACCGRGGAGCTGTTTTTT.